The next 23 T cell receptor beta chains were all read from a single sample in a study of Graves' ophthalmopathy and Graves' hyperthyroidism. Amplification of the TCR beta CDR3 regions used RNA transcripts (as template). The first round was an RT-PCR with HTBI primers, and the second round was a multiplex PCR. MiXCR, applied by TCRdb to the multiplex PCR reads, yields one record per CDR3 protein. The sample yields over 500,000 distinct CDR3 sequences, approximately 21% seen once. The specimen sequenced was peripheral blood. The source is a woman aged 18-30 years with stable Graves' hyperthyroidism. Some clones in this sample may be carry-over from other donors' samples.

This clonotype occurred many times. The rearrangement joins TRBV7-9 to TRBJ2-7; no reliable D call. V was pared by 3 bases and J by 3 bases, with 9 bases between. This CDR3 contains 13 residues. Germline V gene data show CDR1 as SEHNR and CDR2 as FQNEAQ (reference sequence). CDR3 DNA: TGTGCCAGCAGCTTTACACAGCTCTACGAGCAGTACTTC. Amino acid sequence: CASSFTQLYEQYF.

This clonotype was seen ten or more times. The CDR3 sequence: CASRPFPTDQETQYF. Here the CDR3 DNA reads TGTGCCAGCAGACCATTCCCGACGGACCAAGAGACCCAGTACTTC. The chain uses TRBV6-1 and TRBJ2-5; D is ambiguous. Looked up from germline, CDR1 is MNHNS and CDR2 is SASEGT. Trimming took off 6 bases at V and 0 bases at J, with 14 bases between the two ends. The CDR3 totals 15 residues.

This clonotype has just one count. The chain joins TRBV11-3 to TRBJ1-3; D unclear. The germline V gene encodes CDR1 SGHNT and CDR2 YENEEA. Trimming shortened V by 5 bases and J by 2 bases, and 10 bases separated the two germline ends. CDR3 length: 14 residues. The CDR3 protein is CASSRGRTGNTIYF. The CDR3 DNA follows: TGTGCCAGCAGCCGCGGACGGACTGGAAACACCATATATTTT. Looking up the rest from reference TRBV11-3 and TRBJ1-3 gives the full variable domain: EAGVVQSPRYKIIEKKQPVAFWCNPISGHNTLYWYLQNLGQGPELLIRYENEEAVDDSQLPKDRFSAERLKGVDSTLKIQPAELGDSAVYLCASSRGRTGNTIYFGEGSWLTVV.

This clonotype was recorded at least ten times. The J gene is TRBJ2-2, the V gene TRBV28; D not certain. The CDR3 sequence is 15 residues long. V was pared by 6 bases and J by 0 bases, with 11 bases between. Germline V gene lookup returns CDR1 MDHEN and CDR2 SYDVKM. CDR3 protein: CASSSGAANTGELFF. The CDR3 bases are TGTGCCAGCAGCTCAGGAGCAGCGAACACCGGGGAGCTGTTTTTT.

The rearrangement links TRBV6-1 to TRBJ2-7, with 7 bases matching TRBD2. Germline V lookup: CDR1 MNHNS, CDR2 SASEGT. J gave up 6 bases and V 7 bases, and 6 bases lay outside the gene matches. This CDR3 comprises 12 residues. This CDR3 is CASNSWEGEQYF. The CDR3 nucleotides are TGTGCCAGCAATAGTTGGGAGGGCGAGCAGTACTTC.

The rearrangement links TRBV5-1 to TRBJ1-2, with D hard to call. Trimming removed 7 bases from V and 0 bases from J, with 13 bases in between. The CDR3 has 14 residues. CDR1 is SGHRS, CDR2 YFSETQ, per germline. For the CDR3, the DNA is TGCGCCAGCGGTTTCGGAGGAGCTAACTATGGCTACACCTTC. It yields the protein CASGFGGANYGYTF.

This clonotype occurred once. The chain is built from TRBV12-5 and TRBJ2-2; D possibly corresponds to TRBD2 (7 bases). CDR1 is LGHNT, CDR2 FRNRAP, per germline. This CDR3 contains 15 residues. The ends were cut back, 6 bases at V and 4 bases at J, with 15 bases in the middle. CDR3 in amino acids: CASGEGGVSTGELFF. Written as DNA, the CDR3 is TGTGCTAGTGGAGAAGGGGGGGTGAGCACCGGGGAGCTGTTTTTT. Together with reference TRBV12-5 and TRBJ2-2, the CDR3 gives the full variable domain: DARVTQTPRHKVTEMGQEVTMRCQPILGHNTVFWYRQTMMQGLELLAYFRNRAPLDDSGMPKDRFSAEMPDATLATLKIQPSEPRDSAVYFCASGEGGVSTGELFFGEGSRLTVL.

Written as DNA, the CDR3 is TGCAGTGCTAATGGGGGGAGAGACTACTACGAGCAGTACTTC. Translated: CSANGGRDYYEQYF. This chain links TRBV20-1 with TRBJ2-7; D is possibly TRBD2 (6 bases). Looked up from germline, CDR1 is DFQATT and CDR2 is SNEGSKA (reference sequence). V dropped 4 bases and J dropped 3 bases, with 16 bases sitting between them. This CDR3 comprises 14 residues.

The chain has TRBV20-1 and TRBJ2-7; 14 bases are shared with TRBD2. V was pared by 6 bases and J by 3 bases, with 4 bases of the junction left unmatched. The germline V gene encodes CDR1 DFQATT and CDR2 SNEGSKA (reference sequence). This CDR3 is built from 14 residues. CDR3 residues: CSAMGLAGDYEQYF. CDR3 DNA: TGCAGTGCCATGGGACTAGCGGGAGACTACGAGCAGTACTTC.

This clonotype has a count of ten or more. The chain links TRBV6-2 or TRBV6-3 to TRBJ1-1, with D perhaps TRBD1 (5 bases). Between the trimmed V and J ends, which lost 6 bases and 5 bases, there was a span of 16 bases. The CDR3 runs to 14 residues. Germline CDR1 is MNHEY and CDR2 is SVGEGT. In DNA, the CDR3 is TGTGCCAGCAGCTCAAATGGGGGTTGGACTGAAGCTTTCTTT. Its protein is CASSSNGGWTEAFF.

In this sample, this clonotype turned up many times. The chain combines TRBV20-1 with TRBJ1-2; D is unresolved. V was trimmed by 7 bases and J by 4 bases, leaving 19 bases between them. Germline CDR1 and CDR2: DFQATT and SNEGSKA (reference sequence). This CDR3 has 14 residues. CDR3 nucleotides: TGCAGTGTGCACGTGAGGGTTAGGGTCTATGGCTACACCTTC. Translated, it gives CSVHVRVRVYGYTF.

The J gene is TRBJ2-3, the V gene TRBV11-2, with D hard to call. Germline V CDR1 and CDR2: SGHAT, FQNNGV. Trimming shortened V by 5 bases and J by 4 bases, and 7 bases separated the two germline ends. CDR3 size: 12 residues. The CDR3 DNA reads TGTGCCAGCAGCACGACTCCAGATACGCAGTATTTT. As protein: CASSTTPDTQYF.

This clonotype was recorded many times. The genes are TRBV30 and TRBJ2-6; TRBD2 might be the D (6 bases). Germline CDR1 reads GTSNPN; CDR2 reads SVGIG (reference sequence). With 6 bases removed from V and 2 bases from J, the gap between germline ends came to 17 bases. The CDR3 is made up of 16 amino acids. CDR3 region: CACRRVREAGANVLTF. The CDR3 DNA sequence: TGTGCCTGTCGGCGGGTCAGGGAGGCTGGGGCCAACGTCCTGACTTTC. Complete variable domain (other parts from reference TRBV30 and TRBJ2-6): SQTIHQWPATLVQPVGSPLSLECTVEGTSNPNLYWYRQAAGRGLQLLFYSVGIGQISSEVPQNLSASRPQDRQFILSSKKLLLSDSGFYLCACRRVREAGANVLTFGAGSRLTVL.

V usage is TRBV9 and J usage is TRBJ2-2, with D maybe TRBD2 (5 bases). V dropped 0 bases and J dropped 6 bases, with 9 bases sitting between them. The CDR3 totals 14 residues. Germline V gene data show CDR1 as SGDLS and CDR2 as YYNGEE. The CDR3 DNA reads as TGTGCCAGCAGCGTAGAAGCGGTTGCCGGGGAGCTGTTTTTT. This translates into CASSVEAVAGELFF.

The CDR3 nucleotides are TGTGCCAGCAGCTTAGCGCGACAGGGCGCAGCACACCAAGAGACCCAGTACTTC. Protein sequence: CASSLARQGAAHQETQYF. The chain uses TRBV11-1 and TRBJ2-5; 7 nucleotides line up with TRBD1. V trimming: 0 bases; J trimming: 0 bases; junction bases outside the gene matches: 10. The CDR3 has 18 residues. Per germline, CDR1 SGHAT and CDR2 FQDESV (reference sequence).

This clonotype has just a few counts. Here the CDR3 reads CASSYQQGAPQETQYF. In nucleotides, the CDR3 is TGTGCCAGCAGCTACCAACAGGGAGCCCCCCAAGAGACCCAGTACTTC. The chain combines TRBV13 with TRBJ2-5; D may be TRBD1 (6 bases). This CDR3 region has 16 residues. Germline V gene lookup returns CDR1 PRHDT and CDR2 FYEKMQ (reference sequence). V was trimmed by 4 bases and J by 1 base, leaving 16 bases between them.

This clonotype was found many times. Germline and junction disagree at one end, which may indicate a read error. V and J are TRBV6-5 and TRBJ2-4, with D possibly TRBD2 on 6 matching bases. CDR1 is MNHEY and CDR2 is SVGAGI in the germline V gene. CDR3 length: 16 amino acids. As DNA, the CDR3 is TGTGCCAGCAGTTACTCGAATTCTGGCGGGAAAAACATTAAGTACTTC. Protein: CASSYSNSGGKNIKYF.

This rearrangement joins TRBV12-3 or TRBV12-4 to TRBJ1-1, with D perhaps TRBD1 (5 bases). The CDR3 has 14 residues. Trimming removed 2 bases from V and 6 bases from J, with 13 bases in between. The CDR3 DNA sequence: TGTGCCAGCAGTTTATGGGGGGGGGACGCTGAAGCTTTCTTT. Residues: CASSLWGGDAEAFF.

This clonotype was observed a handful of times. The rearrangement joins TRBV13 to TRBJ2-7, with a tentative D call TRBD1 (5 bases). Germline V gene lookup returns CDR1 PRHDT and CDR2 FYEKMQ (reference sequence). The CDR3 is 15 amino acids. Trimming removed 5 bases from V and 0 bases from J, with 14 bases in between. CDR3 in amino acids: CASSPYRWSSYEQYF. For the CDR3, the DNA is TGTGCCAGCAGCCCCTACAGGTGGAGCTCCTACGAGCAGTACTTC.

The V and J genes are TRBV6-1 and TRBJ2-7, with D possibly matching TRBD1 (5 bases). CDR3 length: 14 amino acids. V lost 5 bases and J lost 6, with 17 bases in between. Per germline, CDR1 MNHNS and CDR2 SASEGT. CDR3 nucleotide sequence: TGTGCCAGCAGTCCACAGGCTCCTGGCCCCGAGCAGTACTTC. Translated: CASSPQAPGPEQYF.

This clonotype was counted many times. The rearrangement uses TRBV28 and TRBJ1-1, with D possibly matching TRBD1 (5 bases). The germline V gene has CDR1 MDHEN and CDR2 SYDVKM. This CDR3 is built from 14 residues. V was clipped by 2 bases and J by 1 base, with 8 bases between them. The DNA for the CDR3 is TGTGCCAGCAGTTTAGGGGGTGGGAACACTGAAGCTTTCTTT. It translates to CASSLGGGNTEAFF. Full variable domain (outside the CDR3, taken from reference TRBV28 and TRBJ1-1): DVKVTQSSRYLVKRTGEKVFLECVQDMDHENMFWYRQDPGLGLRLIYFSYDVKMKEKGDIPEGYSVSREKKERFSLILESASTNQTSMYLCASSLGGGNTEAFFGQGTRLTVV.

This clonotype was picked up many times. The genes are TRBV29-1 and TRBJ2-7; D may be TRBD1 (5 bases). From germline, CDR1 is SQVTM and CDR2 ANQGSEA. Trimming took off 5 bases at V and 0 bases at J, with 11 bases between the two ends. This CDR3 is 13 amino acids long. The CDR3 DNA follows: TGCAGCGTTCCAGGGCCCCTCTCCTACGAGCAGTACTTC. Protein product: CSVPGPLSYEQYF.

The CDR3 loop is CASSLERQGRGGYTF. CDR3 sequence (DNA): TGCGCCAGCAGCTTGGAGCGACAGGGGAGGGGAGGCTACACCTTC. V usage is TRBV5-1 and J usage is TRBJ1-2, with 8 bases identical to TRBD1. V trimming: 0 bases; J trimming: 8 bases; junction bases outside the gene matches: 9. In germline, CDR1 is SGHRS, CDR2 YFSETQ. The CDR3 spans 15 residues.